The 25 T cell receptor beta chains listed next were all sequenced from one sample in a study of blood T cell repertoires in COVID-19 (dated by TCRdb to 2020 to 2022). Receptor amplification or capture employed the immunoSEQ multiplex PCR assay. What TCRdb holds here is the immuneACCESS table cut down to in-frame rearrangements. Part of the clones is not present; checked against another copy, under half of the missing clones reflect an unresolved V gene, and the others are unexplained. This sample comprises 100,000 to 150,000 clones, less than 90% of them detected only once. Together, the top ten hold about 7% of the sample. The sequenced material came from peripheral blood. The source is an elderly man with active or convalescent COVID-19.

This rearrangement joins TRBV28 to TRBJ2-3, with 12 bases fitting TRBD1. This CDR3 has 15 amino acids. Losses at the gene ends were 10 bases for V and 2 bases for J; bases not matched to a gene: 7. CDR1 is MDHEN and CDR2 is SYDVKM in the germline V gene. The CDR3 spells CATGGQGASTDTQYF. CDR3 bases: TGTGCCACCGGGGGACAGGGGGCATCCACAGATACGCAGTATTTT. The full variable domain, its missing parts supplied by reference TRBV28 and TRBJ2-3, is DVKVTQSSRYLVKRTGEKVFLECVQDMDHENMFWYRQDPGLGLRLIYFSYDVKMKEKGDIPEGYSVSREKKERFSLILESASTNQTSMYLCATGGQGASTDTQYFGPGTRLTVL.

CDR3 amino acids: CASSDRRANTEAFF. The CDR3 DNA reads TGTGCCAGCAGTGATAGGAGGGCGAACACTGAAGCTTTCTTT. The chain has TRBV2 and TRBJ1-1; D ambiguous. The length of the CDR3 is 14 residues. Trimming removed 3 bases at V and 1 base at J, with 9 bases between. Germline V lookup: CDR1 SNHLY, CDR2 FYNNEI.

The chain couples TRBV5-8 to TRBJ2-4, with D perhaps matching TRBD2 (5 bases). CDR3 length: 15 residues. V shed 4 bases and J shed 5 bases, with 16 bases lying between them. CDR1 and CDR2 (germline): SGHTS, YDEGEE. This chain's CDR3 is CASSHGNTLQNIQYF. As DNA, the CDR3 is TGTGCCAGCAGCCACGGGAACACGTTACAAAACATTCAGTACTTC. Variable domain in full (rest from reference TRBV5-8 and TRBJ2-4): EAGVTQSPTHLIKTRGQQATLRCSPISGHTSVYWYQQALGLGLQFLLWYDEGEERNRGNFPPRFSGRQFPNYSSELNVNALELEDSALYLCASSHGNTLQNIQYFGAGTRLSVL.

V usage is TRBV12-3 or TRBV12-4 and J usage is TRBJ1-6; weak D call: TRBD1 (5 bases). Trimming pared 9 bases from V and 9 bases from J, leaving 12 bases between. The CDR3 consists of 12 residues. CDR3: CASGRRGSPLHF. The CDR3 region has the DNA TGTGCCAGTGGCAGAAGGGGTTCACCCCTCCACTTT.

The V call is TRBV6-6, the J call TRBJ2-1; the match to TRBD2 covers 10 bases. The CDR3 extends over 16 amino acids. V gave up 6 bases and J gave up 0 bases; unmatched junction bases: 5. CDR1 and CDR2 (germline): MNHNY, SVGAGI (reference sequence). In DNA, the CDR3 is TGTGCCAGCAGGGGACTAGCGTCCTACTCCTACAATGAGCAGTTCTTC. This codes for CASRGLASYSYNEQFF.

Here the CDR3 DNA reads TGTGCCTGGAGTGTACCCCCCTTTGGACAGCGCCTTAATTCACCCCTCCACTTT. It is translated as CAWSVPPFGQRLNSPLHF. The V and J genes are TRBV30 and TRBJ1-6; D is perhaps TRBD1 (6 bases). The CDR3 has 18 amino acids. CDR1 is GTSNPN, CDR2 SVGIG, per germline (reference sequence). Trimming cost V 0 bases and J 6 bases, with 21 bases left between them. Full variable domain (outside the CDR3, taken from reference TRBV30 and TRBJ1-6): SQTIHQWPATLVQPVGSPLSLECTVEGTSNPNLYWYRQAAGRGLQLLFYSVGIGQISSEVPQNLSASRPQDRQFILSSKKLLLSDSGFYLCAWSVPPFGQRLNSPLHFGNGTRLTVT.

The chain combines TRBV24-1 with TRBJ2-1, with TRBD2 as a possible D gene (6 bases). The CDR3 loop spans 15 amino acids. V was shortened by 3 bases and J by 9 bases, with 17 bases between the two germline ends. Per the germline V gene, CDR1 is KGHDR and CDR2 is SFDVKD. This CDR3 reads CATSDPTSPGPEQFF. The CDR3 region has the DNA TGTGCCACCAGTGATCCTACTAGCCCGGGACCTGAGCAGTTCTTC.

This sequence joins TRBV4-1 and TRBJ2-1; 8 bases match TRBD1. Germline V CDR1 and CDR2: MGHRA, YSYEKL. This CDR3 contains 14 residues. V lost 0 bases to trimming and J lost 12 bases; unmatched junction nucleotides: 7. CDR3 coding DNA: TGCGCCAGCAGCCAAGATCGGACAGGGCGAATGCAGTTCTTC. Translating gives CASSQDRTGRMQFF.

The chain links TRBV6-5 to TRBJ1-5; the match to TRBD1 covers 7 bases. V was clipped by 4 bases and J by 5 bases; unmatched bases: 8. This CDR3 comprises 15 residues. Germline V CDR1 and CDR2: MNHEY, SVGAGI. This CDR3 is CASSSDREAYQPQHF. The CDR3 DNA follows: TGTGCCAGCAGTTCCGACAGGGAAGCTTATCAGCCCCAGCATTTT.

The chain employs TRBV5-1 and TRBJ2-4, with TRBD1 as a possible D gene (5 bases). The germline V gene has CDR1 SGHRS and CDR2 YFSETQ. The V end was cut by 0 bases, the J end by 7 bases, with 14 bases between. This CDR3 has 15 residues. CDR3 coding DNA: TGCGCCAGCAGCTTGGGGGGCGCAGATGGGAACATTCAGTACTTC. Amino acids: CASSLGGADGNIQYF.

The chain uses TRBV29-1 and TRBJ2-7; TRBD1 agrees at 7 bases. This CDR3 comprises 12 residues. CDR1 and CDR2 (germline): SQVTM, ANQGSEA. The ends lost 4 bases at V and 3 bases at J; junction bases unmatched: 3. The CDR3 nucleotides read TGCAGCGTTGGACAGGGAGTCTACGAGCAGTACTTC. Encoded protein: CSVGQGVYEQYF.

V gene TRBV5-1 combines with J gene TRBJ2-3; TRBD2 agrees at 8 bases. Germline V gives CDR1 SGHRS, CDR2 YFSETQ. CDR3 length equals 15 residues. V was pared by 5 bases and J by 1 base, with 6 bases of the junction left unmatched. The CDR3 sequence is CASRQGLDGTDTQYF. In DNA form, the CDR3 reads TGCGCCAGCAGGCAGGGACTAGATGGCACAGATACGCAGTATTTT.

The chain uses TRBV7-2 and TRBJ2-7; D uncertain. V lost 6 bases and J 4 bases, leaving 16 bases between the germline ends. Per germline, CDR1 SGHTA and CDR2 FQGNSA. The CDR3 has 14 amino acids. The CDR3 loop is CASRSRTEYYEQYF. The CDR3 nucleotides are TGTGCCAGCAGGTCCCGTACAGAATATTACGAGCAGTACTTC.

This sequence joins TRBV5-1 and TRBJ2-1; TRBD2 matches 11 bases. Unmatched junction bases numbered 14, after V lost 2 bases and J lost 7 bases. The CDR3 runs to 18 residues. CDR1 and CDR2 from the germline V gene are SGHRS and YFSETQ. As DNA, the CDR3 is TGCGCCAGCAGCTTCCTAATGTCTAGCGGGAGGTTGGCGAATGAGCAGTTCTTC. Its protein is CASSFLMSSGRLANEQFF.

This clone was seen once. The rearrangement uses TRBV10-3 and TRBJ2-7; tentative D call: TRBD1 (6 bases). Germline lookup yields CDR1 ENHRY and CDR2 SYGVKD. The CDR3 is 16 residues long. Trimming shortened V by 1 base and J by 6 bases, and 19 bases separated the two germline ends. This CDR3 is CAISEWSGASNSEQYF. The CDR3 bases are TGTGCCATCAGTGAGTGGTCAGGGGCGTCTAATAGCGAGCAGTACTTC.

The chain recombines TRBV5-8 with TRBJ1-5; 7 bases map to TRBD1. V was clipped by 4 bases and J by 0 bases; unmatched bases: 4. The CDR3 has 15 amino acids. The germline V gene encodes CDR1 SGHTS and CDR2 YDEGEE. Here the CDR3 reads CASSRTGLSNQPQHF. Here the CDR3 DNA reads TGTGCCAGCAGCCGGACAGGACTTAGCAATCAGCCCCAGCATTTT.

The V and J genes are TRBV5-4 and TRBJ2-2, with 8 bases lining up with TRBD2. V lost 4 bases to trimming and J lost 6 bases; unmatched junction nucleotides: 5. Germline loops: CDR1 SGHNT, CDR2 YYREEE (reference sequence). The CDR3 loop spans 14 amino acids. The CDR3 region has the DNA TGTGCCAGCAGCCTGCAACTAGCGGCCGGGGAGCTGTTTTTT. Translated: CASSLQLAAGELFF.

The V gene is TRBV5-1, the J gene TRBJ2-5, with TRBD1 as a possible D gene (5 bases). Germline lookup yields CDR1 SGHRS and CDR2 YFSETQ. This CDR3 region has 15 residues. Trimming removed 1 base from V and 0 bases from J, with 10 bases in between. CDR3 DNA sequence: TGCGCCAGCAGCTTGAGGGGTGTCTACCAAGAGACCCAGTACTTC. It translates to CASSLRGVYQETQYF.

CDR3 amino acids: CASSTGLASGGELFF. The CDR3 nucleotides are TGCGCCAGCAGCACTGGACTAGCTTCGGGCGGGGAGCTGTTTTTT. The chain has TRBV5-1 and TRBJ2-2; 8 bases map to TRBD2. The CDR3 covers 15 residues. J lost 7 bases, V lost 4 bases, and 9 bases had no gene match. Per germline, CDR1 SGHRS and CDR2 YFSETQ.

This clone turned up a few times. The V and J genes are TRBV6-5 and TRBJ1-4; D is ambiguous. The CDR3 loop spans 14 amino acids. CDR1 and CDR2 from the germline V gene are MNHEY and SVGAGI. Trimming cost V 5 bases and J 8 bases, with 15 bases left between them. In DNA, the CDR3 is TGTGCCAGCAGTCAAAACCCTAGAGGGGAAAAACTGTTTTTT. Translation gives CASSQNPRGEKLFF.

This sequence joins TRBV5-1 and TRBJ1-1; 7 positions match TRBD1. This CDR3 region has 16 residues. Germline V lookup: CDR1 SGHRS, CDR2 YFSETQ. The V and J ends lost 3 bases and 0 bases, in that order; junction bases with no gene match: 8. The CDR3 DNA reads TGCGCCAGCAGCTCGGGGGACAGAATTATGAACACTGAAGCTTTCTTT. This translates into CASSSGDRIMNTEAFF.

This clone was seen only once. The chain combines TRBV9 with TRBJ2-3, with 8 bases matching TRBD2. V dropped 2 bases and J dropped 3; count of bases not matched to a gene: 5. Germline-derived CDR1 and CDR2 are SGDLS and YYNGEE. The CDR3 sequence is 15 residues long. The CDR3 sequence: CASSVLAGKTDTQYF. The CDR3 DNA sequence: TGTGCCAGCAGCGTTTTAGCGGGGAAAACAGATACGCAGTATTTT.

The V gene is TRBV28, the J gene TRBJ1-2; 7 bases match TRBD1. This CDR3 has 13 residues. The V and J ends lost 5 bases and 4 bases, in that order; junction bases with no gene match: 4. Germline lookup yields CDR1 MDHEN and CDR2 SYDVKM. This CDR3 reads CASSQDRVYGYTF. In nucleotides, the CDR3 is TGTGCCAGCAGTCAAGACAGGGTCTATGGCTACACCTTC.

The chain couples TRBV24-1 to TRBJ2-1, with TRBD2 matching over 7 bases. V lost 0 bases and J lost 7; bases outside the gene matches: 5. CDR1 and CDR2 (germline): KGHDR, SFDVKD. CDR3 size: 15 residues. CDR3 DNA: TGTGCCACCAGTGATTTGGCTAGCGGAGTAAATGAGCAGTTCTTC. It specifies CATSDLASGVNEQFF.

The chain is built from TRBV6-6 and TRBJ2-6; a possible D gene is TRBD2 (6 bases). Germline CDR1 MNHNY, CDR2 SVGAGI (reference sequence). The CDR3 covers 18 residues. V dropped 5 bases and J dropped 1 base, with 18 bases sitting between them. The CDR3 region has the DNA TGTGCCAGCAGTCAGCCTGGGGGACTTTTATCTGGGGCCAACGTCCTGACTTTC. As protein: CASSQPGGLLSGANVLTF.